This TCR beta chain was identified in a study of T-cell reconstitution after alpha-beta-depleted transplantation in children. Overall study findings and caveats: Some patients' high day-60 TCRbeta diversity was traced to surviving recipient T cells and thymic progenitors. Several hundred expanded graft clones reportedly supplied alpha-beta T cells about two months after transplant.

The CDR3 has 13 residues. V lost 5 bases to trimming and J lost 1 base, with 8 bases between them. CDR1 is SGHNT, CDR2 YENEEA, per germline. This clonotype was counted between two and nine times. Its antigen is not identified. Preparation of the TCRbeta library used unique molecular identifiers. MiXCR, applied by TCRdb to the PCR reads, yields one record per CDR3 protein. The sample records 450,000 to 700,000 distinct CDR3 sequences, 20% to 30% being singletons. J is TRBJ1-1 and V is TRBV11-3; unclear D gene. The input for sequencing was PBMCs, taken before TCRalphabeta/CD19-depleted stem cell transplant. This TCR derives from a boy under two years old with Wiskott-Aldrich syndrome, due to receive a stem cell transplant. In DNA form, the CDR3 reads TGTGCCAGCAGCCGAGCCCGGAACACTGAAGCTTTCTTT. It translates to CASSRARNTEAFF.